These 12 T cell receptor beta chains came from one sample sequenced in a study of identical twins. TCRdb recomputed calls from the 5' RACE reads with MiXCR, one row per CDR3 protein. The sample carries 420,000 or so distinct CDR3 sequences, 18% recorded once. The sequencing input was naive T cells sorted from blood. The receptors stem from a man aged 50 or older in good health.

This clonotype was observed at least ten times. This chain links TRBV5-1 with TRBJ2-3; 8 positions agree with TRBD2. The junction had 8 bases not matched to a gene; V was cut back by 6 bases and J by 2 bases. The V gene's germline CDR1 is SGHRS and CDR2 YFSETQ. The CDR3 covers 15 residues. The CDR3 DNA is TGCGCCAGCACTAGAGCGGGGGAGACCACAGATACGCAGTATTTT. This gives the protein CASTRAGETTDTQYF.

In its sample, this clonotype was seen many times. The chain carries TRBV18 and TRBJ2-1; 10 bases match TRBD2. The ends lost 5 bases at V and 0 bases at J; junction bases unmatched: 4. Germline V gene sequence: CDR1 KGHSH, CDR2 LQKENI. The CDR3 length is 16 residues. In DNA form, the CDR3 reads TGTGCCAGCTCAGCATCTAGCGGGGGCTCCTACAATGAGCAGTTCTTC. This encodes CASSASSGGSYNEQFF.

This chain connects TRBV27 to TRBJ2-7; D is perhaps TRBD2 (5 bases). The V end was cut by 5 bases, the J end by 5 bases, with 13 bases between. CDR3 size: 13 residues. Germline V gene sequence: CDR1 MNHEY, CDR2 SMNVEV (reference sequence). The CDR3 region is CASSRGVANEQYF. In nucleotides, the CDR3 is TGTGCCAGCAGTCGGGGAGTAGCTAACGAGCAGTACTTC.

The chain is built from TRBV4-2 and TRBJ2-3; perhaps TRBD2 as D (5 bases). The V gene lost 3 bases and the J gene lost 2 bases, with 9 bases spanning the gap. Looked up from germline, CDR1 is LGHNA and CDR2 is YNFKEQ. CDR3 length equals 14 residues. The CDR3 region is CASSQQRHTDTQYF. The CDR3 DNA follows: TGTGCCAGCAGCCAGCAGCGGCACACAGATACGCAGTATTTT.

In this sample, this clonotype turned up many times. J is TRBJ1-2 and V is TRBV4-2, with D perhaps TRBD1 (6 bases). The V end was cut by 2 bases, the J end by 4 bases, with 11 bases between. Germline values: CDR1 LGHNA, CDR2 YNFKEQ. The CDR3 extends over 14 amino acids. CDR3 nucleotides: TGTGCCAGCAGCCAACCACAGGGATCCTATGGCTACACCTTC. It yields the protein CASSQPQGSYGYTF.

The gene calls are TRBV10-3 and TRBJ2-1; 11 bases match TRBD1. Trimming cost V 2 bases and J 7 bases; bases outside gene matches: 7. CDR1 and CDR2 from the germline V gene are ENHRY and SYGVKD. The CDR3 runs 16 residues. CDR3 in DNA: TGTGCCATCAGTGAGCCGGGGACAGGGGGTGTTAATGAGCAGTTCTTC. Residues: CAISEPGTGGVNEQFF.

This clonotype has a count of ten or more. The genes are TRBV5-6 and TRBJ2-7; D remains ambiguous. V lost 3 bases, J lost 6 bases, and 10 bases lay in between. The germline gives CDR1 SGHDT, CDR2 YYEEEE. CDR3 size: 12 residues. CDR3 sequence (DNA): TGTGCCAGCAGCTCTCAGACGGGCGAGCAGTACTTC. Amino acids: CASSSQTGEQYF.

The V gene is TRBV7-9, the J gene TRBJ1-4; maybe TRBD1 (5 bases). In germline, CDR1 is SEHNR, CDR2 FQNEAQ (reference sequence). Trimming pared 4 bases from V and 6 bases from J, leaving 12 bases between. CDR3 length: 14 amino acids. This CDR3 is CASSSSGSHEKLFF. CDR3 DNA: TGTGCCAGCAGCTCGTCAGGGAGCCATGAAAAACTGTTTTTT.

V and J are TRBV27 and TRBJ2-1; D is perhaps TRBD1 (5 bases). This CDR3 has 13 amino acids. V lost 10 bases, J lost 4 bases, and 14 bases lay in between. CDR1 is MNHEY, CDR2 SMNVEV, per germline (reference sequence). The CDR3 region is CATYRQPYNEQFF. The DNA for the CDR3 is TGTGCCACCTATCGACAGCCGTACAATGAGCAGTTCTTC.

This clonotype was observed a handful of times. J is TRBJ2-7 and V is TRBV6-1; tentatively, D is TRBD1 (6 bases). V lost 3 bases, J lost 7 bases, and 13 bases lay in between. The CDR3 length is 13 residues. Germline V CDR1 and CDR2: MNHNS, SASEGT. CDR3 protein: CASSDGDIYEQYF. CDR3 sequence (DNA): TGTGCCAGCAGTGACGGGGACATTTATGAGCAGTACTTC.

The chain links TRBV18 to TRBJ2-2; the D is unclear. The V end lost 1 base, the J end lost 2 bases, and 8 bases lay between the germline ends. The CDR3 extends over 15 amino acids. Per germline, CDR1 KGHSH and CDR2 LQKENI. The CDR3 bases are TGTGCCAGCTCACCACAGCCCTCCAACACCGGGGAGCTGTTTTTT. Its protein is CASSPQPSNTGELFF.

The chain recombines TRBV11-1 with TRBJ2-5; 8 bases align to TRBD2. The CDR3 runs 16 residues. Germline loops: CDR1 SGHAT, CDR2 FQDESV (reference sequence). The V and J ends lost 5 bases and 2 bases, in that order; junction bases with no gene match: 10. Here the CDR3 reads CASSEVTSGPQETQYF. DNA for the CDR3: TGTGCCAGCAGCGAGGTTACTAGCGGCCCGCAAGAGACCCAGTACTTC.